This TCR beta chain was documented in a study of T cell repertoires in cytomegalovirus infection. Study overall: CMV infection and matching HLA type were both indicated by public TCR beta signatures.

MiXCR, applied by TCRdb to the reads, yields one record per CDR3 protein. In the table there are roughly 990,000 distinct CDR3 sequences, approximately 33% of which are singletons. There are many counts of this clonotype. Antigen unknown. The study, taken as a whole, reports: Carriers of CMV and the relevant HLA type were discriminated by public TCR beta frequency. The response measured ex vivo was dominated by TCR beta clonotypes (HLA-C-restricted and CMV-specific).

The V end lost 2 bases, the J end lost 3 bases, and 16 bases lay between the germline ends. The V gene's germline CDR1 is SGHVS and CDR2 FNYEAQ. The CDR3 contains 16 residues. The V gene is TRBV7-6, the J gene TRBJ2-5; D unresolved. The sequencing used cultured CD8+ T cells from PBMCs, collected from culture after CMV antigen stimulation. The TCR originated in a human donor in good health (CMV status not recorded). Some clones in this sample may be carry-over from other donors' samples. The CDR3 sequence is CASSLSTIGAEETQYF. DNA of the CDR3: TGTGCCAGCAGCTTATCCACCATCGGCGCAGAAGAGACCCAGTACTTC.